This TCR beta chain was sequenced for a study of T-cell memory formation after mild COVID-19 (TCRdb year 2021). General notes on the study: Most TCR sequence clusters were specific to one of the two donors. In a couple of donors, T-cell clones that expanded and contracted after mild COVID-19 were followed by sequencing TCRalpha and TCRbeta repertoires longitudinally. Two young, previously healthy adult volunteers, one female and one male, were included in the cohort. Findings and caveats that apply to the study as a whole: Only a couple of mild cases were covered by the study, and larger cohorts that include severe cases with pre-infection samples were considered necessary. Some responding clones were detected in pre-infection memory, suggesting pre-existing cross-reactive memory T cells joined the SARS-CoV-2 response. SARS-CoV-2 specificity of the second-wave clones peaking on day 37 was not confirmed. Contracting CD4+ clones were found mainly in CM and EM memory subsets, while CD8+ clones were enriched in EMRA. Clones that contracted from day 15 to 85 showed balanced CD4/CD8 phenotypes, whereas a second wave of clones that expanded from day 15 to 37 leaned towards CD4+.

TCRdb shows the sequencer as Illumina NovaSeq 6000. Using 5'RACE with constant-segment primers, TCRalpha and TCRbeta cDNA libraries were constructed, with sample barcodes and unique molecular identifiers added in the process. RNA was extracted from every sample with Trizol reagent. The libraries were amplified in two PCR steps, and the second step added a second sample barcode and Illumina TruSeq adapters. Libraries were sequenced on an Illumina NovaSeq with 2 x 150 bp paired-end reads. Per the source publication's procedure: Reads were demultiplexed and collapsed into UMI-guided consensus sequences with migec v1.2.7. Using mixcr v2.1.11, UMI consensuses were aligned to TRA and TRB V and J templates and then assembled into clonotypes. Clonotypes were classified as expanded or contracted when called significant by both edgeR and NoisET, with noise models trained on biological replicates. edgeR calls used a false discovery rate-adjusted p below 0.01 and a log2 fold-change threshold of 1. As an exploratory analysis of dynamics, max-normalized trajectories of the 1000 most abundant clonotypes were examined with PCA combined with hierarchical clustering. The CD4 or CD8 phenotype of responding clones was assigned using the separately sequenced CD4+ and CD8+ repertoires. The public reads were reanalyzed by TCRdb: fastp trimming at Q25, MiXCR alignment, in-frame beta chains only. Records with the same CDR3 protein are collapsed into one entry carrying the most frequent genes and DNA. None of the V and J calls come from the authors' own analysis; TCRdb made them. In all, the sample holds approximately 300,000 distinct CDR3 sequences, and roughly a fifth of those were seen once. Clones ranked in the top ten supply roughly 20% of the sample.

There are 13 amino acids in the CDR3, from cysteine to phenylalanine inclusive. Only the CDR3 portion is preserved as DNA: 39 bases, with reading frame beginning at the first base. V lost 0 bases and J lost 9 bases; the stretch between them is 9 bases long. For CDR1 and CDR2, the germline V gene lists MNHEY and SVGAGI. On this clonotype: Its antigen target is currently unknown. Base qualities are not at hand, and no much larger clone is one base apart.

Ficoll-Paque density gradient centrifugation was used to isolate PBMCs. The source material was PBMCs or a T cell subset sorted from them (not recorded which). The receptor comes from a man younger than 35 who had mild COVID-19 (a few samples of this study predate the infection). The sample titles of this study are shuffled in the database, so cell type and time point are left out; the donor was told from shared clones. The chain links TRBV6-5 with TRBJ2-1, with TRBD2 as a weak D call on 5 bases. The sequenced DNA: TGTGCCAGCAGTTACTCAGACGGGATTGAGCAGTTCTTC. It translates to CASSYSDGIEQFF.